The rows below give T cell receptor beta chains drawn from one sample of a study of T cell responses to AZD1222 COVID-19 vaccine. Method: immunoSEQ multiplex PCR; TCRdb's copy keeps in-frame clones and lacks some. Seen here are 180,000 or so clones, 91% observed once, and the top ten hold more than 1.5%. The sequencing here drew on peripheral blood, taken 28 days after the second AZD1222 dose. The receptors derive from an adult who received the AZD1222 COVID-19 vaccine. CDR3s include the opening cysteine and the closing phenylalanine or tryptophan. The D gene is left open where the match is weak. Size is omitted from some rows. Given values are once, few, many or a class for expanded clones.

j_call | d_call | clone_size | v_call | cdr3_nt | cdr3_aa
TRBJ1-1 | TRBD1 | - | TRBV29-1 | TGCAGCGTTACCAGGGACAGGGGGAGAGCGACTGAAGCTTTCTTT | CSVTRDRGRATEAFF
TRBJ1-3 | - | - | TRBV30 | TGTGCCTGGAGTTCGGGTGCCCTCTCTGGAAACACCATATATTTT | CAWSSGALSGNTIYF
TRBJ2-3 | TRBD1 | - | TRBV24-1 | TGTGCCACCAGTGATTCGAGGGGGCGGACAGATACGCAGTATTTT | CATSDSRGRTDTQYF
TRBJ2-1 | - | - | TRBV5-1 | TGCGCCAGCAGCTTTAGAGGGGACACCTACAATGAGCAGTTCTTC | CASSFRGDTYNEQFF
TRBJ2-2 | TRBD2 | - | TRBV7-3 | TGTGCCAGCAGCCCAACTAGCGGGAGTGGAACCGGGGAGCTGTTTTTT | CASSPTSGSGTGELFF
TRBJ2-3 | TRBD2 | - | TRBV3-1/TRBV3-2 | TGTGCCAGCCAACGGCGGGGGACCAGCACAGATACGCAGTATTTT | CASQRRGTSTDTQYF
TRBJ2-1 | - | - | TRBV10-1 | TGCGCCAGCAGTCGGACCTACAATGAGCAGTTCTTC | CASSRTYNEQFF
TRBJ2-2 | - | - | TRBV24-1 | TGTGCCACCAGTTCGGGATTCATCAACACCGGGGAGCTGTTTTTT | CATSSGFINTGELFF
TRBJ1-1 | - | - | TRBV11-3 | TGTGCCAGCAGCTTAGGACAGGAGGACACTGAAGCTTTCTTT | CASSLGQEDTEAFF
TRBJ1-2 | - | - | TRBV5-1 | TGCGCCAGCAGCTTGGAGTCCAGCAACTATGGCTACACCTTC | CASSLESSNYGYTF
TRBJ2-5 | - | - | TRBV6-5 | TGTGCCAGCAGTTACTCGGGCAGCCAAGAGACCCAGTACTTC | CASSYSGSQETQYF
TRBJ2-2 | TRBD1 | - | TRBV30 | TGTGCCTGGAGTGAACCAGGGGGATGGACCGGGGAGCTGTTTTTT | CAWSEPGGWTGELFF
TRBJ2-7 | - | once | TRBV19 | TGTGCCAGTAGTCGTGATTCCTACGAGCAGTACTTC | CASSRDSYEQYF
TRBJ2-1 | - | - | TRBV5-1 | TGCGCCAGCAGCCGACAGGCGCTGAGCTCCTACAATGAGCAGTTCTTC | CASSRQALSSYNEQFF
TRBJ1-5 | - | - | TRBV3-1/TRBV3-2 | TGTGCCAGCAGCCAGGGTGGCAGCAATCAGCCCCAGCATTTT | CASSQGGSNQPQHF
TRBJ1-4 | - | - | TRBV18 | TGTGCCAGCTCACCACAGGGAAAGACTAATGAAAAACTGTTTTTT | CASSPQGKTNEKLFF
TRBJ1-6 | - | - | TRBV5-4 | TGTGCCAGCAGCTTCAAAACAGGGTTCGATTCACCCCTCCACTTT | CASSFKTGFDSPLHF
TRBJ1-2 | - | - | TRBV19 | TGTGCCAGTAGTATACAGGGGAAGCCCGCTTCTAACTATGGCTACACCTTC | CASSIQGKPASNYGYTF
TRBJ2-1 | TRBD2 | - | TRBV28 | TGTGCCAGCAGTCTAGCGGGAGTGGGATTAATGGCTGAGCAGTTCTTC | CASSLAGVGLMAEQFF
TRBJ2-1 | - | - | TRBV5-1 | TGCGCCAGCAGCTTGGACCGCAATGAGCAGTTCTTC | CASSLDRNEQFF
TRBJ2-2 | - | - | TRBV9 | TGTGCCAGCAGCGTACCCTCGAACACCGGGGAGCTGTTTTTT | CASSVPSNTGELFF
TRBJ1-1 | - | - | TRBV28 | TGTGCCAGCAGTTTTGGGGGAACTGAAGCTTTCTTT | CASSFGGTEAFF
TRBJ2-3 | TRBD2 | - | TRBV25-1 | TGTGCCAGCAGTGACTATGGACACGGGGGGGATACGCAGTATTTT | CASSDYGHGGDTQYF
TRBJ2-5 | - | once | TRBV14 | TGTGCCAGCAGCCCGGCCCAAGAGACCCAGTACTTC | CASSPAQETQYF
TRBJ2-3 | - | - | TRBV13 | TGTGCCAGCAGCTTAAAACAGAGCACAGATACGCAGTATTTT | CASSLKQSTDTQYF
TRBJ2-5 | - | - | TRBV11-2 | TGTGCCAGCAGCTTAGCTGGTGGGGAGACCCAGTACTTC | CASSLAGGETQYF
TRBJ2-7 | TRBD1 | - | TRBV2 | TGTGCCAGTCGTGACAGGGGCCCCTCCTACGAGCAGTACTTC | CASRDRGPSYEQYF
TRBJ1-2 | - | - | TRBV6-1 | TGTGCCAGCAGTGAAGCGGGGGCCGGACCTGGCTATGGCTACACCTTC | CASSEAGAGPGYGYTF
TRBJ2-7 | - | - | TRBV13 | TGTGCCAGCAGCCCCTCAGGGACGGGCGAGCAGTACTTC | CASSPSGTGEQYF
TRBJ2-2 | - | - | TRBV2 | TGTGCCAGCAAGAGCCCGGGTTCCCTCTTGGGGGAGCTGTTTTTT | CASKSPGSLLGELFF
TRBJ2-7 | - | - | TRBV5-1 | TGCGCCAGCAACCCTGGTTTTGGGGGCAGTCAAAAGCAGTACTTC | CASNPGFGGSQKQYF
TRBJ2-5 | TRBD1 | - | TRBV2 | TGTGCCAGCAGTACGGACAGGGCCGGTGAGACCCAGTACTTC | CASSTDRAGETQYF
TRBJ2-7 | TRBD1 | - | TRBV19 | TGTGCCAGTAGTATCGGGGCAGGGGGCTCCTACGAGCAGTACTTC | CASSIGAGGSYEQYF
TRBJ2-1 | - | - | TRBV27 | TGTGCCAGCATCGGAGCGGGCTCCTACAATGAGCAGTTCTTC | CASIGAGSYNEQFF
TRBJ1-5 | - | - | TRBV19 | TGTGCCAGTAGTACGGGAGGGGGTATTGGGAATCAGCCCCAGCATTTT | CASSTGGGIGNQPQHF
TRBJ1-2 | TRBD1 | - | TRBV30 | TGTGCCTGGAATCCAGGGGGCGGATGGGGTGGCTACACCTTC | CAWNPGGGWGGYTF
TRBJ2-7 | - | - | TRBV15 | TGTGCCACCAGCAGAGATACAACAAGCTACGAGCAGTACTTC | CATSRDTTSYEQYF
TRBJ1-5 | TRBD1 | - | TRBV19 | TGTGCCAGTAGGGATGGACAGGGATCGTGGCAGCCCCAGCATTTT | CASRDGQGSWQPQHF
TRBJ1-1 | - | - | TRBV5-1 | TGCGCCAGCAGCTTGGAACTGAACACTGAAGCTTTCTTT | CASSLELNTEAFF
TRBJ1-2 | - | - | TRBV3-1/TRBV3-2 | TGTGCCAGCAGGTCCGTAGGGTGCGGGGAGGACCATGGCTACACCTTC | CASRSVGCGEDHGYTF
TRBJ1-6 | TRBD1 | - | TRBV6-5 | TGTGCCAGCAGCTTCCGGGACAGGGGCAGTTCACCCCTCCACTTT | CASSFRDRGSSPLHF
TRBJ1-1 | TRBD1 | once | TRBV19 | TGTGCCAGTAGGGGGACAGGGGGCACTGAAGCTTTCTTT | CASRGTGGTEAFF
TRBJ1-5 | - | - | TRBV21-1 | TGTGCCAGCAGCAAAGAACCGGGACAGGGAACGGGAAATGATCAGCCCCAGCATTTT | CASSKEPGQGTGNDQPQHF
TRBJ2-7 | - | - | TRBV12-3/TRBV12-4 | TGTGCCAGCAGTTTTGGGCCAGTGGGGGCTGAGTACTTC | CASSFGPVGAEYF
TRBJ1-5 | - | - | TRBV5-1 | TGCGCCAGCAGTACAGGGAAAGGTCAGCCCCAGCATTTT | CASSTGKGQPQHF